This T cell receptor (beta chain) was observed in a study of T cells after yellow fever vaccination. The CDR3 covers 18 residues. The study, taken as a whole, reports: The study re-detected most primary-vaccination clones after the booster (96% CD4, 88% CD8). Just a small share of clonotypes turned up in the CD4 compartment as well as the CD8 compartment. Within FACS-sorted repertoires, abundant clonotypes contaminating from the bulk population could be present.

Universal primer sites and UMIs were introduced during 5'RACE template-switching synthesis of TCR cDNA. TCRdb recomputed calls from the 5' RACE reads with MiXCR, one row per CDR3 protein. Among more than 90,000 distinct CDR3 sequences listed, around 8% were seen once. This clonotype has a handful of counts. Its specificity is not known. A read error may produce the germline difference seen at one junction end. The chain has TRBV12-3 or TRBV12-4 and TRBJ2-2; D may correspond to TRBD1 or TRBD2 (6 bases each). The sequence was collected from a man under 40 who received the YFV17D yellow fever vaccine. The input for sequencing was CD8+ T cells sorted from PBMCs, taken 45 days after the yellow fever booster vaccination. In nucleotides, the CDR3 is TGTGCCTGCAGTTTTCTAGTATTGCGGGACAAGGGCACCGGGGAGCTGTTTTTT. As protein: CACSFLVLRDKGTGELFF.